A selection of T cell receptor beta chains follows, all from one sample in a study of shared clonotypes between healthy human individuals. Repertoires were generated with immunoSEQ multiplex PCR, while TCRdb's copy carries only in-frame clones and drops some. The sample shows hundreds of thousands of clones, around 90% of them seen only once. Sequences were obtained from naive CD8+ T cells sorted from blood. The receptor set was obtained from a man in his thirties or forties in good health. CDR3s include the opening cysteine and the closing phenylalanine or tryptophan. The D gene is left open where the match is weak. Rows may omit the clone size; those that give it use once, few, many or a size class.

D gene	V gene	CDR3 length	clone size	J gene	CDR3 protein	CDR3 DNA
-	TRBV28	12	-	TRBJ2-7	CASSDRSYEQYF	TGTGCCAGCAGCGACAGGTCCTACGAGCAGTACTTC
TRBD2	TRBV6-5	12	-	TRBJ2-1	CASQTSGNEQFF	TGTGCCAGCCAGACTAGCGGCAATGAGCAGTTCTTC
-	TRBV15	15	-	TRBJ2-1	CATSPIVTGVYEQFF	TGTGCCACCAGCCCCATTGTGACGGGAGTGTATGAGCAGTTCTTC
-	TRBV2	13	-	TRBJ2-7	CASSPRVSYEQYF	TGTGCCAGCAGCCCCCGGGTATCCTACGAGCAGTACTTC
-	TRBV29-1	17	once	TRBJ2-1	CSVGGLMIESSYNEQFF	TGCAGCGTTGGGGGCTTGATGATCGAGAGCTCCTACAATGAGCAGTTCTTC
-	TRBV4-1	15	-	TRBJ1-5	CASSPTGDPNQPQHF	TGCGCCAGCAGCCCGACGGGGGACCCCAATCAGCCCCAGCATTTT
TRBD2	TRBV4-1	17	-	TRBJ2-1	CASSQDEGSGRRNEQFF	TGCGCCAGCAGCCAAGATGAGGGCAGCGGGAGGAGGAATGAGCAGTTCTTC
TRBD2	TRBV10-3	14	-	TRBJ2-7	CAINTSGRQYEQYF	TGTGCCATCAACACTAGCGGGAGGCAGTACGAGCAGTACTTC
-	TRBV18	14	-	TRBJ2-2	CASSPGQYTGELFF	TGTGCCAGCTCACCTGGACAGTACACCGGGGAGCTGTTTTTT
-	TRBV28	15	-	TRBJ1-5	CASSSTGLGNQPQHF	TGTGCCAGCAGTTCAACAGGGTTAGGCAATCAGCCCCAGCATTTT
TRBD1	TRBV13	20	-	TRBJ2-3	CASSPRQGRLLNGGTDTQYF	TGTGCCAGCAGCCCCCGACAGGGACGACTGCTAAACGGGGGCACAGATACGCAGTATTTT
TRBD1	TRBV7-9	15	-	TRBJ2-7	CASSLTWTGLYEQYF	TGTGCCAGCAGCTTAACTTGGACAGGCCTCTACGAGCAGTACTTC
-	TRBV28	13	once	TRBJ2-2	CASSPKDTGELFF	TGTGCCAGCAGTCCAAAGGACACCGGGGAGCTGTTTTTT
-	TRBV25-1	12	-	TRBJ2-7	CASSDAGYEQYF	TGTGCCAGCAGTGACGCGGGGTACGAGCAGTACTTC
-	TRBV7-8	13	-	TRBJ2-1	CASSSPDDNEQFF	TGTGCCAGCAGCTCCCCCGACGACAATGAGCAGTTCTTC
TRBD1	TRBV27	17	-	TRBJ2-1	CASSLGPGQGQDNEQFF	TGTGCCAGCAGTTTAGGTCCGGGACAGGGGCAGGACAATGAGCAGTTCTTC